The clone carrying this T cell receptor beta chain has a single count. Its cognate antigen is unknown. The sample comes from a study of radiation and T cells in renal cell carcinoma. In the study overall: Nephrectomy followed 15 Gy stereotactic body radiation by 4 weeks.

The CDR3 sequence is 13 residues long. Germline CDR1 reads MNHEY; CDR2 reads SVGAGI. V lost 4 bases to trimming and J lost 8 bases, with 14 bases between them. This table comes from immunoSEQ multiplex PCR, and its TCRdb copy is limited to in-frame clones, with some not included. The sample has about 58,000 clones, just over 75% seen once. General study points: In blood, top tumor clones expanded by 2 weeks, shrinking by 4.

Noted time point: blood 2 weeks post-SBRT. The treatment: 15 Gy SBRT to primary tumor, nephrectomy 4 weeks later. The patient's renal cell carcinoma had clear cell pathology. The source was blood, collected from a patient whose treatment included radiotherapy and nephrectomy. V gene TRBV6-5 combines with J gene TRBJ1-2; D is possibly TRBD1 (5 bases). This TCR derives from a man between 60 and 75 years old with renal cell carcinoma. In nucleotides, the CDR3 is TGTGCCAGCAGTTCCCGGCTAAGGGACGGCTACACCTTC. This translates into CASSSRLRDGYTF.